Given below is one TCR beta chain in context. Trimming removed 3 bases from V and 8 bases from J; junction bases left unmatched: 7. The CDR3 is 15 residues long. Germline V gene lookup returns CDR1 SGHAT and CDR2 FQDESV (reference sequence). This sample stems from a study of technical replicates of blood from a handful of donors. The method was immunoSEQ multiplex PCR; TCRdb's version includes in-frame clones alone and lacks a portion of them. The profile covers about 49,000 clones, with 80% to 95% appearing a single time and about 3.8% taken by the ten largest. The gene calls are TRBV11-1 and TRBJ2-1, with 10 bases identical to TRBD2. The receptor was isolated from a human donor in good health. Some clones in this sample may be carry-over from other donors' samples. Sequenced sample: PBMCs. The CDR3 nucleotides read TGTGCCAGCAGCTTGGGCAGCGGGAGGGGCTATGAGCAGTTCTTC. Protein product: CASSLGSGRGYEQFF.